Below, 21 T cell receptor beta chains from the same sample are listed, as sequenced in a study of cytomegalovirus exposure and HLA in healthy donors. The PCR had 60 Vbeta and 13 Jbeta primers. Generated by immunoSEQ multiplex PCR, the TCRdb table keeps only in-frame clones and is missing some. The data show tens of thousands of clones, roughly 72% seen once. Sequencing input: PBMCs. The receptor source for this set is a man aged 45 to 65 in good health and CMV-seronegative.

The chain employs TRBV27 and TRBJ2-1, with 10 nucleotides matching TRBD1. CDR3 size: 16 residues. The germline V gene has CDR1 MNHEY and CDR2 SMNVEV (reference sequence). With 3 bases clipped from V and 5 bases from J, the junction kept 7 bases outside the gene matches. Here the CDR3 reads CASSFTWTGGNNEQFF. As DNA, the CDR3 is TGTGCCAGCAGTTTTACCTGGACAGGGGGTAACAATGAGCAGTTCTTC.

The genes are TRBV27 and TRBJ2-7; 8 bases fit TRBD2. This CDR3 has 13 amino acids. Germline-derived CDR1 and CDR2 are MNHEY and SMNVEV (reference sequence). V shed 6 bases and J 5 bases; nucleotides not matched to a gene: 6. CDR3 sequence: CASRLAGSHEQYF. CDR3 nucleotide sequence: TGTGCCAGCAGGTTAGCGGGAAGCCACGAGCAGTACTTC.

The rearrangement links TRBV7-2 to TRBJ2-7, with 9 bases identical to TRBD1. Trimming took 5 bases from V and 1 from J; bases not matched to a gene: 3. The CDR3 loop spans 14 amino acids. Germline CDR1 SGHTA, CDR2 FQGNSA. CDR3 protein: CASSNRGRSYEQYF. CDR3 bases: TGTGCCAGCAGCAACAGGGGGCGATCCTACGAGCAGTACTTC.

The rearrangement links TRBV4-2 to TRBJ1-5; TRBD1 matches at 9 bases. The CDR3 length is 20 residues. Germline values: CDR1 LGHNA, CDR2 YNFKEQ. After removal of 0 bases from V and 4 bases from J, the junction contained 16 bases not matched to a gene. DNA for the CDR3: TGTGCCAGCAGCCAAGAGGGGTGGGATGGCGGGACAGGGAGGAATCAGCCCCAGCATTTT. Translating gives CASSQEGWDGGTGRNQPQHF.

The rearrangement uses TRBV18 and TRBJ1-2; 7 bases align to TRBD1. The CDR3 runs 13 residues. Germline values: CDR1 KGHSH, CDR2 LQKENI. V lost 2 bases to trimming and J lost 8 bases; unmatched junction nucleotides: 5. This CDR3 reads CASSPTGAEGYTF. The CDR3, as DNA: TGTGCCAGCTCACCAACAGGGGCGGAGGGCTACACCTTC. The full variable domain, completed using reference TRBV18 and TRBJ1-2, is NAGVMQNPRHLVRRRGQEARLRCSPMKGHSHVYWYRQLPEEGLKFMVYLQKENIIDESGMPKERFSAEFPKEGPSILRIQQVVRGDSAAYFCASSPTGAEGYTFGSGTRLTVV.

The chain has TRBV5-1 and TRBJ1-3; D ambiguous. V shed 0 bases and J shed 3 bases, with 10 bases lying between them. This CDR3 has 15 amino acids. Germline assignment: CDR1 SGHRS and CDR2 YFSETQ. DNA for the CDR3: TGCGCCAGCAGCTTGGCGGGGTTTCTTGGAAACACCATATATTTT. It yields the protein CASSLAGFLGNTIYF.

The CDR3 spells CASTREFAGNTIYF. For the CDR3, the DNA is TGTGCCAGCACCAGGGAATTCGCTGGAAACACCATATATTTT. J is TRBJ1-3 and V is TRBV18; D is perhaps TRBD1 (5 bases). Germline V lookup: CDR1 KGHSH, CDR2 LQKENI. The CDR3 runs to 14 residues. V was clipped by 8 bases and J by 2 bases, with 13 bases between them. Together with reference TRBV18 and TRBJ1-3, the CDR3 gives the full variable domain: NAGVMQNPRHLVRRRGQEARLRCSPMKGHSHVYWYRQLPEEGLKFMVYLQKENIIDESGMPKERFSAEFPKEGPSILRIQQVVRGDSAAYFCASTREFAGNTIYFGEGSWLTVV.

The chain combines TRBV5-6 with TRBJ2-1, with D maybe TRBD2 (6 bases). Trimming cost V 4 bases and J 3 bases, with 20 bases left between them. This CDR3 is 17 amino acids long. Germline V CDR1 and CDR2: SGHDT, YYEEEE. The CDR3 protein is CASSRGGSGKLYNEQFF. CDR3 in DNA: TGTGCCAGCAGCCGGGGCGGTAGCGGAAAACTCTACAATGAGCAGTTCTTC.

CDR3 DNA: TGCGCCAGCAGCCTGACTGTCAGACAGGGTGTAGGAAACACCATATATTTT. This codes for CASSLTVRQGVGNTIYF. This rearrangement joins TRBV5-1 to TRBJ1-3, with TRBD1 matching 7 bases. The CDR3 has 17 residues. Germline trimming cut 4 bases from V and 4 bases from J; bases unmatched to any gene: 14. Germline loops: CDR1 SGHRS, CDR2 YFSETQ. Full variable domain (outside the CDR3, taken from reference TRBV5-1 and TRBJ1-3): KAGVTQTPRYLIKTRGQQVTLSCSPISGHRSVSWYQQTPGQGLQFLFEYFSETQRNKGNFPGRFSGRQFSNSRSEMNVSTLELGDSALYLCASSLTVRQGVGNTIYFGEGSWLTVV.

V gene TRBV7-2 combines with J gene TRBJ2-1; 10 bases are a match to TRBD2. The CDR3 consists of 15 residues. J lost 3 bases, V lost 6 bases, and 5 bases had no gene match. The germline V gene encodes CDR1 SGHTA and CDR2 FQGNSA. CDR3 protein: CASSRSGGLYNEQFF. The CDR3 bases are TGTGCCAGCAGTCGTAGCGGGGGGCTCTACAATGAGCAGTTCTTC.

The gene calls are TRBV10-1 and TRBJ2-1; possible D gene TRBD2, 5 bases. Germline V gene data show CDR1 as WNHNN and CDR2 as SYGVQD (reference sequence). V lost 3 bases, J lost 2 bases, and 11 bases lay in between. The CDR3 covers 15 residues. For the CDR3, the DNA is TGCGCCAGCAGTGATTTGGCGGGCCCCTACAATGAGCAGTTCTTC. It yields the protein CASSDLAGPYNEQFF.

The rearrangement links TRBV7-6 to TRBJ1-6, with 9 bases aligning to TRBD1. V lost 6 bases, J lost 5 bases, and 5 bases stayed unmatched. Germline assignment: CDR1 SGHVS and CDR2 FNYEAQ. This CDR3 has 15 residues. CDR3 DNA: TGTGCCAGCAGAGGGGGACAGGGAGATAATTCACCCCTCCACTTT. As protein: CASRGGQGDNSPLHF. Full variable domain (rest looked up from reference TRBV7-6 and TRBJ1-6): GAGVSQSPRYKVTKRGQDVALRCDPISGHVSLYWYRQALGQGPEFLTYFNYEAQQDKSGLPNDRFSAERPEGSISTLTIQRTEQRDSAMYRCASRGGQGDNSPLHFGNGTRLTVT.

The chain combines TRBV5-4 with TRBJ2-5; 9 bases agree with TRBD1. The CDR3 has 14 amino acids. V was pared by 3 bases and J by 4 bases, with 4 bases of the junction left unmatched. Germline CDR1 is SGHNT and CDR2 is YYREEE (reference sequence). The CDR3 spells CASSSGDRAETQYF. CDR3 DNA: TGTGCCAGCAGCTCGGGGGACAGGGCAGAGACCCAGTACTTC.

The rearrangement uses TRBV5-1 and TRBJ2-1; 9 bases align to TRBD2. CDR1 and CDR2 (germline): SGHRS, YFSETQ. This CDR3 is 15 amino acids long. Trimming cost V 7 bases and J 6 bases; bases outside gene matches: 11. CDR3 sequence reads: CASRWRGRGFNEQFF. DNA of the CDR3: TGCGCCAGCCGATGGCGCGGGAGGGGTTTCAATGAGCAGTTCTTC. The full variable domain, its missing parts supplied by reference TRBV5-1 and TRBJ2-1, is KAGVTQTPRYLIKTRGQQVTLSCSPISGHRSVSWYQQTPGQGLQFLFEYFSETQRNKGNFPGRFSGRQFSNSRSEMNVSTLELGDSALYLCASRWRGRGFNEQFFGPGTRLTVL.

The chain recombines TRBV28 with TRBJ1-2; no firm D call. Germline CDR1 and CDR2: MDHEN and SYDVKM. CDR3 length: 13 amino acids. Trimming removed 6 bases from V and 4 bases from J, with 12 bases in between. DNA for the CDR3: TGTGCCAGCAGGGAGGGAGGGCCCTATGGCTACACCTTC. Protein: CASREGGPYGYTF.

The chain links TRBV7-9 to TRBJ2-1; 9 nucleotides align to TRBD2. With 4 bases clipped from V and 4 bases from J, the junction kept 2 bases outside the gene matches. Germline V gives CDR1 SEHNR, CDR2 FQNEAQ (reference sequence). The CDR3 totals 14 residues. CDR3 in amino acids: CASSSAGGYNEQFF. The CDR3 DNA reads TGTGCCAGCAGCTCGGCGGGAGGGTACAATGAGCAGTTCTTC.

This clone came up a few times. CDR3 nucleotides: TGCAGCGTTCCCGTGGGGACTAGCGGGTACGAGCAGTACTTC. Amino acid sequence: CSVPVGTSGYEQYF. The chain combines TRBV29-1 with TRBJ2-7; 12 bases are a match to TRBD2. Trimming took 5 bases from V and 4 from J; bases not matched to a gene: 6. CDR1 and CDR2 from the germline V gene are SQVTM and ANQGSEA. CDR3 size: 14 residues.

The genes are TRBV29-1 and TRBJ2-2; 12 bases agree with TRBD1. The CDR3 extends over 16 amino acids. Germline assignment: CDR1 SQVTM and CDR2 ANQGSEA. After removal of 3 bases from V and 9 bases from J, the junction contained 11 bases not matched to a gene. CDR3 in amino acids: CSVDGGQGAVGWELFF. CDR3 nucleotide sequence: TGCAGCGTTGATGGGGGACAGGGGGCAGTCGGTTGGGAGCTGTTTTTT.

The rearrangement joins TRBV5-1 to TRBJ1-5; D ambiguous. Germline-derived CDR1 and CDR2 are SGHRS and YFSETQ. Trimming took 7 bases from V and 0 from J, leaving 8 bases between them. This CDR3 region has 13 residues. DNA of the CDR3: TGCGCCAGCGCCGCGGATAGCAATCAGCCCCAGCATTTT. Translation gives CASAADSNQPQHF.

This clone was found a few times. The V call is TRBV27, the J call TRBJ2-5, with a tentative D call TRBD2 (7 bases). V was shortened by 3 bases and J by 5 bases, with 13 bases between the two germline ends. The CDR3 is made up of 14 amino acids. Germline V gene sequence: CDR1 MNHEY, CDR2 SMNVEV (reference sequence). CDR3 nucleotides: TGTGCCAGCAGTTTGGGGGGGCCACTGGAGACCCAGTACTTC. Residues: CASSLGGPLETQYF.

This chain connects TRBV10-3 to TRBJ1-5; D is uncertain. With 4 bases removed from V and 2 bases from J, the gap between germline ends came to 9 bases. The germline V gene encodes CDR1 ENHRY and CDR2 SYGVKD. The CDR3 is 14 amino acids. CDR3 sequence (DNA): TGTGCCATCAGTGCCGGAGGCGGCAATCAGCCCCAGCATTTT. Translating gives CAISAGGGNQPQHF.